The next 28 T cell receptor beta chains were all read from a single sample in a study of T-cell memory formation after mild COVID-19. A single record per CDR3 protein comes from TCRdb applying MiXCR to the 5' RACE reads. The sample lists 470,000 or so distinct CDR3 sequences; 15% to 20% were seen once. The specimen sequenced was PBMCs or a T cell subset sorted from them (not recorded which). These receptors all stem from an adult woman who had mild COVID-19 (a few samples of this study predate the infection). Cell type and time point are not known.

V is TRBV29-1 and J is TRBJ2-2; 7 bases are a match to TRBD2. Trimming cost V 6 bases and J 0 bases; bases outside gene matches: 1. CDR1 is SQVTM and CDR2 is ANQGSEA in the germline V gene. The CDR3 consists of 13 residues. This CDR3 reads CSVAGANTGELFF. The CDR3 bases are TGCAGCGTCGCGGGGGCGAACACCGGGGAGCTGTTTTTT.

The rearrangement uses TRBV20-1 and TRBJ1-1, with D possibly matching TRBD1 (5 bases). V was cut by 1 base and J by 4 bases, with 19 bases left in between. This CDR3 is 16 amino acids long. Germline lookup yields CDR1 DFQATT and CDR2 SNEGSKA (reference sequence). CDR3: CSARVAGPQGGTEAFF. The CDR3, as DNA: TGCAGTGCTAGAGTTGCGGGTCCCCAGGGCGGCACTGAAGCTTTCTTT.

The chain recombines TRBV19 with TRBJ1-5, with 9 nucleotides matching TRBD1. Germline V CDR1 and CDR2: LNHDA, SQIVND (reference sequence). The trim removed 5 bases at V and 2 bases at J, leaving 4 bases unmatched. The CDR3 is 15 residues long. CDR3 amino acids: CASSGTGYGNQPQHF. The CDR3 region has the DNA TGTGCCAGTAGTGGGACAGGGTATGGCAATCAGCCCCAGCATTTT.

The rearrangement links TRBV12-3 or TRBV12-4 to TRBJ2-3, with 10 bases aligning to TRBD1. The CDR3 totals 15 residues. After removal of 3 bases from V and 6 bases from J, the junction contained 6 bases not matched to a gene. CDR3: CASSFGTGVRDTQYF. For the CDR3, the DNA is TGTGCCAGCAGTTTTGGGACAGGGGTCCGCGATACGCAGTATTTT.

The chain is built from TRBV2 and TRBJ2-1; the match to TRBD2 covers 16 bases. V shed 6 bases, J shed 2 bases, and the junction held 7 bases outside the gene matches. Germline V gene lookup returns CDR1 SNHLY and CDR2 FYNNEI. The length of the CDR3 is 18 residues. The CDR3 loop reads CASSEGLAGGPTYNEQFF. As DNA, the CDR3 is TGTGCCAGCAGCGAGGGACTAGCGGGAGGGCCGACCTACAATGAGCAGTTCTTC. Full variable domain (remainder filled in from reference TRBV2 and TRBJ2-1): EPEVTQTPSHQVTQMGQEVILRCVPISNHLYFYWYRQILGQKVEFLVSFYNNEISEKSEIFDDQFSVERPDGSNFTLKIRSTKLEDSAMYFCASSEGLAGGPTYNEQFFGPGTRLTVL.

J is TRBJ1-2 and V is TRBV5-1; the match to TRBD1 covers 9 bases. J gave up 8 bases and V 3 bases, and 11 bases lay outside the gene matches. The CDR3 covers 15 residues. In germline, CDR1 is SGHRS, CDR2 YFSETQ. The chain's CDR3 is CASSSTYRGPPGYTF. The DNA of the CDR3 is TGCGCCAGCAGCTCCACTTACAGGGGGCCGCCAGGCTACACCTTC. The complete variable domain, with remaining parts taken from reference TRBV5-1 and TRBJ1-2, reads KAGVTQTPRYLIKTRGQQVTLSCSPISGHRSVSWYQQTPGQGLQFLFEYFSETQRNKGNFPGRFSGRQFSNSRSEMNVSTLELGDSALYLCASSSTYRGPPGYTFGSGTRLTVV.

To note about this clonotype: Compared with germline, one end of the junction differs, possibly owing to a read error. V gene TRBV5-1 combines with J gene TRBJ2-3; 7 bases map to TRBD2. This CDR3 is 16 amino acids long. Germline-derived CDR1 and CDR2 are SGHRS and YFSETQ. CDR3 sequence reads: CASRLGASGATDTQYF. CDR3 sequence (DNA): TGCGCCAGCAGATTGGGAGCTAGCGGAGCCACAGATACGCAGTATTTT. The entire variable domain, with the rest obtained from reference TRBV5-1 and TRBJ2-3, is as follows: KAGVTQTPRYLIKTRGQQVTLSCSPISGHRSVSWYQQTPGQGLQFLFEYFSETQRNKGNFPGRFSGRQFSNSRSEMNVSTLELGDSALYLCASRLGASGATDTQYFGPGTRLTVL.

This chain uses TRBV20-1 with TRBJ1-5; D ambiguous. V gave up 6 bases and J gave up 2 bases, with 20 bases separating them. The CDR3 length is 16 residues. Germline V gene lookup returns CDR1 DFQATT and CDR2 SNEGSKA (reference sequence). CDR3 in amino acids: CSAERWVDRGNQPQHF. The DNA for the CDR3 is TGCAGTGCCGAAAGATGGGTTGATAGGGGCAATCAGCCCCAGCATTTT.

This rearrangement joins TRBV4-1 to TRBJ2-1, with D tentatively TRBD2 (6 bases). The CDR3 contains 15 residues. The V end was cut by 4 bases, the J end by 8 bases, with 18 bases between. Germline V gene data show CDR1 as MGHRA and CDR2 as YSYEKL. DNA for the CDR3: TGCGCCAGCAGCCCCGGAGTAGCGGAGGGATATGAGCAGTTCTTC. It specifies CASSPGVAEGYEQFF.

The V gene is TRBV7-9, the J gene TRBJ2-7; tentative D call: TRBD1 (6 bases). The CDR3 runs 15 residues. V lost 6 bases to trimming and J lost 3 bases, with 18 bases between them. Per the germline V gene, CDR1 is SEHNR and CDR2 is FQNEAQ (reference sequence). In DNA, the CDR3 is TGTGCCAGCAGTTCGCCGGATACAGGGTACTACGAGCAGTACTTC. It encodes CASSSPDTGYYEQYF.

This rearrangement joins TRBV7-9 to TRBJ2-1; D perhaps matches TRBD1 (5 bases). CDR1 is SEHNR, CDR2 FQNEAQ, per germline (reference sequence). Trimming took 4 bases from V and 7 from J, leaving 8 bases between them. The CDR3 spans 12 residues. The CDR3 bases are TGTGCCAGCAGCTCGGACAAGAATGAGCAGTTCTTC. Its protein product is CASSSDKNEQFF. The full variable domain, completed using reference TRBV7-9 and TRBJ2-1, is DTGVSQNPRHKITKRGQNVTFRCDPISEHNRLYWYRQTLGQGPEFLTYFQNEAQLEKSRLLSDRFSAERPKGSFSTLEIQRTEQGDSAMYLCASSSDKNEQFFGPGTRLTVL.

This chain connects TRBV13 to TRBJ2-5, with D perhaps TRBD1 or TRBD2 (5 bases each). The V end lost 5 bases, the J end lost 7 bases, and 14 bases lay between the germline ends. CDR1 is PRHDT and CDR2 is FYEKMQ in the germline V gene (reference sequence). The CDR3 consists of 13 residues. The CDR3 reads CASSISGTATQYF. CDR3 nucleotides: TGTGCCAGCAGCATCTCCGGGACGGCGACCCAGTACTTC. The entire variable domain, with the rest obtained from reference TRBV13 and TRBJ2-5, is as follows: AAGVIQSPRHLIKEKRETATLKCYPIPRHDTVYWYQQGPGQDPQFLISFYEKMQSDKGSIPDRFSAQQFSDYHSELNMSSLELGDSALYFCASSISGTATQYFGPGTRLLVL.

The chain combines TRBV7-3 with TRBJ2-5; 7 positions agree with TRBD1. CDR3 length: 16 amino acids. The germline V gene encodes CDR1 SGHTA and CDR2 FQGTGA. After removal of 5 bases from V and 2 bases from J, the junction contained 11 bases not matched to a gene. CDR3 nucleotides: TGTGCCAGCAGCCAGAAAGGGACAGAGCCACAAGAGACCCAGTACTTC. Amino acid sequence: CASSQKGTEPQETQYF.

The gene calls are TRBV6-6 and TRBJ2-3; TRBD2 agrees at 14 bases. Germline V CDR1 and CDR2: MNHNY, SVGAGI (reference sequence). V dropped 4 bases and J dropped 0; count of bases not matched to a gene: 9. The CDR3 runs 19 residues. CDR3 DNA: TGTGCCAGCAGTTCCGCCGGACTAGCGGGGGGACATAGCACAGATACGCAGTATTTT. Residues: CASSSAGLAGGHSTDTQYF.

The chain links TRBV5-6 to TRBJ1-2; D ambiguous. This CDR3 has 15 amino acids. The V gene's germline CDR1 is SGHDT and CDR2 YYEEEE. Trimming took off 4 bases at V and 4 bases at J, with 17 bases between the two ends. CDR3 DNA sequence: TGTGCCAGCAGCGCCCCAGGCGCTTCTGGCTATGGCTACACCTTC. It specifies CASSAPGASGYGYTF.

This clonotype was recorded many times. The gene calls are TRBV4-1 and TRBJ2-2; TRBD2 matches 9 bases. Per germline, CDR1 MGHRA and CDR2 YSYEKL. V lost 4 bases and J lost 1; bases outside the gene matches: 4. This CDR3 is 16 amino acids long. The CDR3 loop reads CASSRLLAGNTGELFF. CDR3 DNA sequence: TGCGCCAGCAGCCGACTACTAGCGGGGAACACCGGGGAGCTGTTTTTT.

V usage is TRBV24-1 and J usage is TRBJ2-1, with D possibly being TRBD1 or TRBD2 (6 bases each). The CDR3 extends over 19 amino acids. Germline V CDR1 and CDR2: KGHDR, SFDVKD. V lost 2 bases and J 8 bases, leaving 27 bases between the germline ends. CDR3 region: CATSDSEGVSGTYDDEQFF. The CDR3 nucleotides are TGTGCCACCAGTGATTCAGAGGGGGTATCCGGGACTTATGATGATGAGCAGTTCTTC.

The genes are TRBV4-3 and TRBJ1-6, with D maybe TRBD1 (5 bases). V was trimmed by 1 base and J by 5 bases, leaving 9 bases between them. There are 15 residues in the CDR3. CDR1 and CDR2 (germline): LGHNA, YSLEER. Here the CDR3 DNA reads TGCGCCAGCAGCCAAGGGGTAGGGGATAATTCACCCCTCCACTTT. Translation: CASSQGVGDNSPLHF.

The rearrangement uses TRBV12-3 or TRBV12-4 and TRBJ1-6; the D is unclear. CDR3 size: 12 residues. V lost 3 bases to trimming and J lost 14 bases, with 11 bases between them. The CDR3 sequence is CASSFGLQALHF. The CDR3 nucleotides are TGTGCCAGCAGTTTTGGACTCCAGGCCCTCCACTTT.

This clonotype appeared a few times. This chain links TRBV5-4 with TRBJ2-7, with D possibly TRBD2 on 5 matching bases. CDR3 size: 14 residues. Looked up from germline, CDR1 is SGHNT and CDR2 is YYREEE (reference sequence). Deletions cut 2 bases from V and 2 bases from J, with 11 bases between. The CDR3 spells CASSFDLSAYEQYF. The CDR3 bases are TGTGCCAGCAGCTTTGACCTTAGCGCCTACGAGCAGTACTTC.

This clonotype was found a few times. The chain recombines TRBV12-3 or TRBV12-4 with TRBJ2-3, with D maybe TRBD1 (6 bases). The ends were cut back, 5 bases at V and 1 base at J, with 10 bases in the middle. This CDR3 has 14 residues. The CDR3 nucleotides read TGTGCCAGCAGTCCCGAGGGGGGCACAGATACGCAGTATTTT. Residues: CASSPEGGTDTQYF.

The table lists this clonotype with a few counts. V usage is TRBV24-1 and J usage is TRBJ1-4; 10 positions match TRBD1. V shed 4 bases, J shed 6 bases, and the junction held 4 bases outside the gene matches. The germline gives CDR1 KGHDR, CDR2 SFDVKD. This CDR3 has 15 amino acids. CDR3 nucleotide sequence: TGTGCCACCAGTGACACCGGGACAGGGGATGAAAAACTGTTTTTT. This encodes CATSDTGTGDEKLFF.

CDR3 protein: CASSLFAGATGELFF. CDR3 DNA sequence: TGTGCCAGCAGCTTATTTGCGGGGGCAACCGGGGAGCTGTTTTTT. The chain employs TRBV7-3 and TRBJ2-2; D might be TRBD2 (7 bases). The V gene lost 2 bases and the J gene lost 5 bases, with 12 bases spanning the gap. The germline gives CDR1 SGHTA, CDR2 FQGTGA. The CDR3 length is 15 residues.

The chain couples TRBV6-6 to TRBJ1-3; D is perhaps TRBD1 (5 bases). The CDR3 length is 16 residues. Germline V gene data show CDR1 as MNHNY and CDR2 as SVGAGI (reference sequence). V lost 5 bases and J 0 bases, leaving 14 bases between the germline ends. The DNA of the CDR3 is TGTGCCAGCAGTAACAACGACAGTCGCTCTGGAAACACCATATATTTT. Its translation: CASSNNDSRSGNTIYF.

This clonotype was seen a few times. V and J are TRBV12-3 or TRBV12-4 and TRBJ1-6; D call uncertain. The CDR3 loop spans 14 amino acids. Deletions cut 6 bases from V and 4 bases from J, with 10 bases between. The CDR3 loop reads CASSRALYNSPLHF. Here the CDR3 DNA reads TGTGCCAGCAGCCGGGCCCTTTATAATTCACCCCTCCACTTT.

V is TRBV11-1 and J is TRBJ2-4; the D gene is possibly TRBD2 (5 bases). Per germline, CDR1 SGHAT and CDR2 FQDESV (reference sequence). This CDR3 region has 13 residues. V lost 5 bases, J lost 8 bases, and 13 bases lay in between. The CDR3: CASSPGRGDIQYF. CDR3 nucleotide sequence: TGTGCCAGCAGCCCGGGGAGAGGAGACATTCAGTACTTC.

The chain employs TRBV12-3 or TRBV12-4 and TRBJ1-2; no definite D call. Trimming removed 2 bases from V and 3 bases from J, with 7 bases in between. The CDR3 loop spans 13 amino acids. DNA of the CDR3: TGTGCCAGCAGTTTAAGACGGGACTATGGCTACACCTTC. Translating gives CASSLRRDYGYTF.

This clonotype was found a few times. J is TRBJ1-1 and V is TRBV12-3 or TRBV12-4; D perhaps matches TRBD1 (6 bases). The CDR3 consists of 11 residues. The V end lost 7 bases, the J end lost 8 bases, and 11 bases lay between the germline ends. The CDR3 protein is CASIRGAEAFF. The CDR3 bases are TGTGCCAGCATTAGGGGGGCAGAAGCTTTCTTT.